The T cell receptor (beta chain) under discussion was sequenced for a study of control samples from healthy donors and cancer patients. Germline CDR1 reads SGHRS; CDR2 reads YFSETQ. The V gene lost 1 base and the J gene lost 4 bases, with 9 bases spanning the gap. This CDR3 spans 14 amino acids. Measured with immunoSEQ multiplex PCR; TCRdb has only the in-frame clones, and not every one. The sample records approximately 50,000 clones, roughly nine tenths being singletons. The chain links TRBV5-1 to TRBJ1-5; D remains unclear. Sequencing was performed on PBMCs. The receptor was isolated from a man aged 55-75 years with head and neck cancer. CDR3 sequence (DNA): TGCGCCAGCAGCTTGTTTGGGATGAATCAGCCCCAGCATTTT. It translates to CASSLFGMNQPQHF. Full variable domain (outside the CDR3, taken from reference TRBV5-1 and TRBJ1-5): KAGVTQTPRYLIKTRGQQVTLSCSPISGHRSVSWYQQTPGQGLQFLFEYFSETQRNKGNFPGRFSGRQFSNSRSEMNVSTLELGDSALYLCASSLFGMNQPQHFGDGTRLSIL.